The clone carrying this T cell receptor beta chain occurred many times. Antigen specificity is unknown. It was with a sample-barcoded 5' primer and a J-beta primer mix that a second PCR of roughly 6 to 12 cycles was run. TCRdb re-called the 5' RACE reads through MiXCR, storing one row per CDR3 protein. The sample lists over 500,000 distinct CDR3 sequences, 45% to 60% occurring once. These data come from a study of blood T cells in healthy people across ages. Extracted total RNA amounted to at least 5 micrograms for each sample. CDR3 length: 13 residues. Trimming cost V 4 bases and J 5 bases; bases outside gene matches: 3. Germline CDR1 SEHNR, CDR2 FQNEAQ (reference sequence). The study's findings and limits: Naive T cell percentage by flow cytometry tracked strongly with beta diversity.

The receptor's source is a woman of 80 years or more in good health. This chain connects TRBV7-9 to TRBJ2-7; TRBD1 matches 9 bases. What was sequenced was blood. The CDR3 spells CASSWDRANEQYF. The DNA of the CDR3 is TGTGCCAGCAGCTGGGACAGGGCCAACGAGCAGTACTTC.